This TCR beta chain is from a study of T cells in localized non-small cell lung cancer. Findings and caveats of the study: Measurement of T cell clonality placed uninvolved adjacent lung highest, above the level in tumor.

Germline V gene lookup returns CDR1 MNHNS and CDR2 SASEGT. This CDR3 has 14 residues. Generated by immunoSEQ multiplex PCR, the TCRdb table keeps only in-frame clones and is missing some. The table shows tens of thousands of clones, with around four fifths occurring only once. On this clone itself: Its specificity is unknown. Sequence at one end of the junction differs from germline and may be a read error.

This TCR derives from a female donor of 60 years or more with stage I lung adenocarcinoma. Source: peripheral blood, taken before any cancer treatment. The chain is built from TRBV6-1 and TRBJ2-7; D may match TRBD1 or TRBD2 (6 bases each). The CDR3, as DNA: TGTGCCAGCAGCGAAGGGGGGTGGACCTACGAGCAGTACTTC. Protein product: CASSEGGWTYEQYF.